One sample yielded the 20 T cell receptor beta chains listed below, sequenced in a study of T-cell memory formation after mild COVID-19. TCRdb analysed the 5' RACE reads with MiXCR anew, one entry per CDR3 protein. The sample lists 300,000 to 400,000 distinct CDR3 sequences; around 15% were seen once. Sequencing was performed on PBMCs or a T cell subset sorted from them (not recorded which). These receptors were taken from a man aged 18-30 years who had mild COVID-19 (a few samples of this study predate the infection). Cell type and time point are not known.

The chain links TRBV24-1 to TRBJ1-5; 10 bases are a match to TRBD1. The trim removed 5 bases at V and 7 bases at J, leaving 4 bases unmatched. Germline values: CDR1 KGHDR, CDR2 SFDVKD. The CDR3 runs 14 residues. The CDR3 sequence: CATSGQGAGQPQHF. CDR3 coding DNA: TGTGCCACCAGTGGACAGGGGGCAGGGCAGCCCCAGCATTTT.

This clonotype occurred a few times. The chain carries TRBV20-1 and TRBJ1-2, with D tentatively TRBD1 (5 bases). Germline lookup yields CDR1 DFQATT and CDR2 SNEGSKA (reference sequence). The CDR3 covers 16 residues. V dropped 0 bases and J dropped 4 bases, with 18 bases sitting between them. The CDR3 coding sequence is TGCAGTGCTAGAGATTTCAGGGCCTTGAGGGCCTATGGCTACACCTTC. Amino acids: CSARDFRALRAYGYTF.

The rearrangement links TRBV27 to TRBJ2-7, with TRBD2 matching 15 bases. The CDR3 runs 20 residues. Germline assignment: CDR1 MNHEY and CDR2 SMNVEV (reference sequence). The junction had 17 bases not matched to a gene; V was cut back by 5 bases and J by 3 bases. The DNA of the CDR3 is TGTGCCAGCAGTACCAGGGATTGGACTAGCGGGGGGGATAATCTCTACGAGCAGTACTTC. Encoded protein: CASSTRDWTSGGDNLYEQYF.

This clonotype has more than one count but fewer than ten. V is TRBV6-1 and J is TRBJ2-7, with TRBD1 matching over 9 bases. The V gene end was trimmed by 4 bases and the J gene end by 3 bases; junction bases not matched to a gene: 4. Germline CDR1 MNHNS, CDR2 SASEGT. CDR3 length equals 14 residues. The CDR3: CASSVGTGFYEQYV. The CDR3 bases are TGTGCCAGCAGTGTCGGGACAGGGTTCTACGAGCAGTACGTC.

The table lists this clonotype with a few counts. This chain joins TRBV7-2 and TRBJ1-3, with 9 bases aligning to TRBD1. Germline assignment: CDR1 SGHTA and CDR2 FQGNSA. The trim removed 2 bases at V and 0 bases at J, leaving 17 bases unmatched. The CDR3 consists of 21 residues. This chain's CDR3 is CASSLIGSDRDREASGNTIYF. The CDR3 nucleotides read TGTGCCAGCAGCTTAATAGGGAGCGACCGGGACAGGGAGGCCTCTGGAAACACCATATATTTT.

There are a few counts of this clonotype. This chain joins TRBV9 and TRBJ2-5; perhaps D is TRBD1 or TRBD2 (6 bases each). In germline, CDR1 is SGDLS, CDR2 YYNGEE. The CDR3 consists of 15 residues. The ends were cut back, 0 bases at V and 1 base at J, with 10 bases in the middle. The CDR3 bases are TGTGCCAGCAGCGTAGGAGGGGGGCCCCAAGAGACCCAGTACTTC. Residues: CASSVGGGPQETQYF.

This clonotype was counted a single time. The chain couples TRBV19 to TRBJ2-1, with a tentative D call TRBD1 (5 bases). The CDR3 runs to 11 residues. CDR1 and CDR2 (germline): LNHDA, SQIVND (reference sequence). Trimming removed 10 bases at V and 6 bases at J, with 10 bases between. The CDR3 nucleotides read TGTGCCATCAGGGATGGCAATGAGCAGTTCTTC. It yields the protein CAIRDGNEQFF.

This clonotype was seen more than once but under ten times. The chain carries TRBV4-3 and TRBJ2-2; tentatively, D is TRBD2 (6 bases). Germline V CDR1 and CDR2: LGHNA, YSLEER. V gave up 0 bases and J gave up 1 base, with 6 bases separating them. This CDR3 spans 15 amino acids. CDR3 loop: CASSQDSGNTGELFF. In nucleotides, the CDR3 is TGCGCCAGCAGCCAAGATAGCGGGAACACCGGGGAGCTGTTTTTT.

This clonotype was detected only a few times. This chain connects TRBV7-2 to TRBJ2-3; the D gene could be TRBD1 or TRBD2 (5 bases each). The V end was cut by 2 bases, the J end by 5 bases, with 11 bases between. Germline assignment: CDR1 SGHTA and CDR2 FQGNSA. This CDR3 comprises 14 residues. CDR3 coding DNA: TGTGCCAGCAGCTTACGGGGAAGGGGAGATACGCAGTATTTT. Encoded protein: CASSLRGRGDTQYF.

CDR3 nucleotide sequence: TGTGCCAGCAGACCCGGGGGAGTTACTTACAATGAGCAGTTCTTC. Protein: CASRPGGVTYNEQFF. The chain has TRBV25-1 and TRBJ2-1, with D perhaps matching TRBD2 (6 bases). Trimming pared 6 bases from V and 4 bases from J, leaving 16 bases between. CDR1 and CDR2 from the germline V gene are MGHDK and SYGVNS. The CDR3 runs 15 residues. The full variable domain, in which reference TRBV25-1 and TRBJ2-1 provide the parts outside the CDR3, is EADIYQTPRYLVIGTGKKITLECSQTMGHDKMYWYQQDPGMELHLIHYSYGVNSTEKGDLSSESTVSRIRTEHFPLTLESARPSHTSQYLCASRPGGVTYNEQFFGPGTRLTVL.

As to this clonotype: A junction end diverges from the germline sequence, so it may reflect a read error. The genes are TRBV6-1 and TRBJ2-7; TRBD1 aligns across 7 bases. The CDR3 is 15 residues long. Germline CDR1 MNHNS, CDR2 SASEGT. In DNA form, the CDR3 reads TGTGCCAGCAGTCAAGCTCCGGGACAGTCCTACGAGCAGTACTTC. It translates to CASSQAPGQSYEQYF.

This clonotype was picked up many times. The chain links TRBV12-3 or TRBV12-4 to TRBJ2-2; D may be TRBD2 (6 bases). Trimming removed 5 bases at V and 0 bases at J, with 10 bases between. The CDR3 is 15 amino acids. The DNA for the CDR3 is TGTGCCAGCAGTGCGGGACTCACGAACACCGGGGAGCTGTTTTTT. Its translation: CASSAGLTNTGELFF.

This clonotype was observed a few times. The rearrangement uses TRBV7-8 and TRBJ1-3; 7 bases line up with TRBD1. The germline gives CDR1 SGHVS, CDR2 FQNEAQ. The CDR3 sequence is 15 residues long. After removal of 4 bases from V and 0 bases from J, the junction contained 3 bases not matched to a gene. The CDR3 DNA is TGTGCCAGCAGCTACGGACAGGCCTCTGGAAACACCATATATTTT. Its protein is CASSYGQASGNTIYF.

This clonotype came up a few times. DNA of the CDR3: TGTGCCAGCAGCCCTACCTATAGCAATCAGCCCCAGCATTTT. This encodes CASSPTYSNQPQHF. This chain links TRBV6-5 with TRBJ1-5; D gene uncertain. Germline lookup yields CDR1 MNHEY and CDR2 SVGAGI. V lost 6 bases, J lost 0 bases, and 9 bases lay in between. This CDR3 contains 14 residues.

This clonotype has more than one count but fewer than ten. This chain links TRBV27 with TRBJ1-2, with D perhaps matching TRBD1 (5 bases). The CDR3 loop spans 16 amino acids. Germline V lookup: CDR1 MNHEY, CDR2 SMNVEV (reference sequence). Deletions cut 4 bases from V and 4 bases from J, with 19 bases between. CDR3 sequence (DNA): TGTGCCAGCAGTTCGGGCGGATACAGGCTCCTCTATGGCTACACCTTC. It codes for CASSSGGYRLLYGYTF.

This clonotype was detected a few times. The rearrangement links TRBV12-3 or TRBV12-4 to TRBJ2-5; 12 nucleotides agree with TRBD2. The CDR3 contains 17 residues. J was trimmed by 2 bases and V by 1 base; bases with no gene match: 5. CDR3: CASSLGPLAGGQETQYF. For the CDR3, the DNA is TGTGCCAGCAGTTTAGGGCCTCTAGCGGGGGGGCAAGAGACCCAGTACTTC.

Only a few counts were recorded for this clonotype. The rearrangement uses TRBV20-1 and TRBJ2-3, with D tentatively TRBD2 (5 bases). The germline CDR1 and CDR2 sequences are DFQATT and SNEGSKA (reference sequence). The CDR3 has 15 residues. Trimming shortened V by 3 bases and J by 4 bases, and 17 bases separated the two germline ends. The CDR3 nucleotides read TGCAGTGCTAGTAGTATCGGGATGGGCGCAGATACGCAGTATTTT. This translates into CSASSIGMGADTQYF.

The genes are TRBV7-2 and TRBJ1-1; TRBD1 might be the D (5 bases). The CDR3 has 14 residues. V lost 7 bases and J lost 10, with 22 bases in between. Germline CDR1 and CDR2: SGHTA and FQGNSA. CDR3 protein: CASNENPTGFGAFF. CDR3 nucleotide sequence: TGTGCCAGCAACGAAAACCCAACAGGATTCGGAGCTTTCTTT.

The chain recombines TRBV20-1 with TRBJ2-1, with 7 bases that match TRBD2. V dropped 6 bases and J dropped 4; count of bases not matched to a gene: 6. Germline V lookup: CDR1 DFQATT, CDR2 SNEGSKA (reference sequence). This CDR3 has 13 amino acids. The CDR3 loop is CSAPGTKYNEQFF. CDR3 nucleotide sequence: TGCAGTGCACCCGGGACTAAGTACAATGAGCAGTTCTTC.

The sample holds a few counts of this clonotype. V and J are TRBV5-6 and TRBJ2-5; TRBD2 might be the D (7 bases). Germline V gene sequence: CDR1 SGHDT, CDR2 YYEEEE. V dropped 0 bases and J dropped 7 bases, with 22 bases sitting between them. CDR3 length: 17 residues. Here the CDR3 reads CASSLARGGAGIGTQYF. The CDR3 DNA is TGTGCCAGCAGCTTGGCCCGAGGGGGGGCCGGGATCGGGACCCAGTACTTC.